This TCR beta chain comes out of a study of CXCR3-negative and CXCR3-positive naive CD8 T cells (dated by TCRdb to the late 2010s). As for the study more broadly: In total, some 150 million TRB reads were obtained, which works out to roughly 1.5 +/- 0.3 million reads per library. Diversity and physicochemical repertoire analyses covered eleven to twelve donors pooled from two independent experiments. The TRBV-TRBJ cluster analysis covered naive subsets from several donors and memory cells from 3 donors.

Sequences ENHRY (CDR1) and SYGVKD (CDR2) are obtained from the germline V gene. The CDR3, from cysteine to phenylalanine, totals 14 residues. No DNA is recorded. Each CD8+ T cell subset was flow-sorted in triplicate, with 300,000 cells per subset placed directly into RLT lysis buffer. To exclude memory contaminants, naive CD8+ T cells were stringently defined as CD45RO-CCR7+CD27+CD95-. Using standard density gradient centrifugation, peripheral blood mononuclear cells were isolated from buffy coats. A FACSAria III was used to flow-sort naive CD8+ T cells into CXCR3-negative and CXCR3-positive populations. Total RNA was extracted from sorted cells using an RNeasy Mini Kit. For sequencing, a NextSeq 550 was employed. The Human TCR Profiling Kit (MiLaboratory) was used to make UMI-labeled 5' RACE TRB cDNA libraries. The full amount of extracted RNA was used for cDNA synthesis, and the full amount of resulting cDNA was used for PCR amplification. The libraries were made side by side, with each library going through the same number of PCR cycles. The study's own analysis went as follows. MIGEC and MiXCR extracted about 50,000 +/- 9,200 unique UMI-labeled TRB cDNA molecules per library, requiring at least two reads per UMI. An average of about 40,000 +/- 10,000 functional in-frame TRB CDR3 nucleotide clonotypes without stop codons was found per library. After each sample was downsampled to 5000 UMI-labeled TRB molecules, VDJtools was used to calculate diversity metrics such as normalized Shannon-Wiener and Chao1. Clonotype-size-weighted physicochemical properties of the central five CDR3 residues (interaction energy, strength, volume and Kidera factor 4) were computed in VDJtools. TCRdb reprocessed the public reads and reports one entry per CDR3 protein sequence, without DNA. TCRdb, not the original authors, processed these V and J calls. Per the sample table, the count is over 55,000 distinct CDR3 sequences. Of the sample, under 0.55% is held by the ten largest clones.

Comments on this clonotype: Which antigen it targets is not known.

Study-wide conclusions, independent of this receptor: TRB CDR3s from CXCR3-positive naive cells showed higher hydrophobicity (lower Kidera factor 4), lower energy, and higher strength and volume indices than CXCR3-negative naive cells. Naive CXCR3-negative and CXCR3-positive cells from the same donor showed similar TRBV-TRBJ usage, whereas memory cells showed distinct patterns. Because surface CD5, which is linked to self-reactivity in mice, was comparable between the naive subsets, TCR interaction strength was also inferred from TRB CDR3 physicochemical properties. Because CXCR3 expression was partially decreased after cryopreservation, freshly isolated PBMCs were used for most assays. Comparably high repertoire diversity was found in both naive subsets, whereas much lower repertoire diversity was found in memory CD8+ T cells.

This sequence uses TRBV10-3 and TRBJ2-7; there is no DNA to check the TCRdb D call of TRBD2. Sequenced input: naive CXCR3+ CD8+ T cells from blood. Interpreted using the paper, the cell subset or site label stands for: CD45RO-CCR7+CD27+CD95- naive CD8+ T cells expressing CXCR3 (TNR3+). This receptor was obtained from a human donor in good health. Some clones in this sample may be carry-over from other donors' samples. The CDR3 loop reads CAISEPTGLDEQYF.